This TCR beta chain was identified during a study of cytomegalovirus exposure and HLA in healthy donors. General observations from the study: Reports indicate that TCR beta sequences accurately predicted the HLA-A and HLA-B alleles of most subjects. Among immune exposure information, only CMV serostatus was available. According to a later analysis, donors in an Asian-associated ancestry cluster reportedly had fewer N-insertions than the roughly 720-donor mean. Productive status was seen about 90% or about 30% of the time for most TCR beta V segments in an earlier analysis.

In the case of this clone: The antigen is undetermined.

13 Jbeta primers and 60 Vbeta primers were used for the PCR. TCRdb keeps only in-frame clones here, not all; method: immunoSEQ multiplex PCR. This sample's table reports about 130,000 clones. Specimen: PBMCs. The sequence was collected from a man aged 35 to 55 in good health and CMV-seronegative.

The CDR3 DNA sequence: TGCGCCAGCAGCCCCCGGGACAGTGCCTACGAGCAGTACTTC. Its translation: CASSPRDSAYEQYF. The chain uses TRBV5-1 and TRBJ2-7; 7 bases are shared with TRBD1. The V gene end was trimmed by 4 bases and the J gene end by 2 bases; junction bases not matched to a gene: 6. Germline lookup yields CDR1 SGHRS and CDR2 YFSETQ. This CDR3 contains 14 residues.